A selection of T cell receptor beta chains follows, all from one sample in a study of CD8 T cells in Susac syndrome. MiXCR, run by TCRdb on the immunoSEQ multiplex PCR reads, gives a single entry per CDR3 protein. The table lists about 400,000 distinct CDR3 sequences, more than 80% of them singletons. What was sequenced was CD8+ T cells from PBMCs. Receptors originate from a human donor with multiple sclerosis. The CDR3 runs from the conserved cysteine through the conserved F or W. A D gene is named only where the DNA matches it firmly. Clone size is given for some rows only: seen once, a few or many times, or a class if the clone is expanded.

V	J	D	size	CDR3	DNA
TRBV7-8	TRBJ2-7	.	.	CASSHGTEAYEQYF	TGTGCCAGCAGCCATGGAACGGAAGCCTACGAGCAGTACTTC
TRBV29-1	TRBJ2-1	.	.	CSVGVANYNEQFF	TGCAGCGTTGGTGTAGCCAACTACAATGAGCAGTTCTTC
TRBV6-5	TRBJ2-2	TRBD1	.	CASSYRQGDTGELFF	TGTGCCAGCAGTTACCGGCAGGGGGACACCGGGGAGCTGTTTTTT
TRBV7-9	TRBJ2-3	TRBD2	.	CASSSLSGGHTDTQYF	TGTGCCAGCAGCTCCCTTAGCGGGGGCCACACAGATACGCAGTATTTT
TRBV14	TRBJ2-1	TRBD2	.	CASSPVIAGSYNEQFF	TGTGCCAGCAGCCCTGTAATAGCGGGGTCCTACAATGAGCAGTTCTTC
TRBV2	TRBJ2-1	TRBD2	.	CASSEALLTSGGHNEQFF	TGTGCCAGCAGTGAAGCGCTTCTGACTAGCGGGGGGCACAATGAGCAGTTCTTC
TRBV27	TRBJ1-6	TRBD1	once	CASNPTPSGQDSTTLHF	TGTGCCAGCAACCCCACCCCTTCGGGACAGGACTCAACGACCCTCCACTTT
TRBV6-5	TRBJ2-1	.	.	CASSYYGGYSYNEQFF	TGTGCCAGCAGTTACTACGGGGGTTACTCTTACAATGAGCAGTTCTTC
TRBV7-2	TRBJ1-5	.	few	CASSLAPPNQPQHF	TGTGCCAGCAGCTTAGCGCCCCCGAATCAGCCCCAGCATTTT
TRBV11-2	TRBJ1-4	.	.	CASSLDMRGMLPNEKLFF	TGTGCCAGCAGCTTAGATATGAGGGGGATGCTACCTAATGAAAAACTGTTTTTT
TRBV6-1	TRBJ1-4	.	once	CASSFGAGANEKLFF	TGTGCCAGCAGTTTTGGGGCAGGGGCAAATGAAAAACTGTTTTTT
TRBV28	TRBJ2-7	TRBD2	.	CASTLAGGPYEQYF	TGTGCCAGCACTCTAGCGGGAGGACCCTACGAGCAGTACTTC
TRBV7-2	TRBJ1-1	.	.	CASSLIEGPFANTEAFF	TGTGCCAGCAGCTTAATCGAGGGGCCATTCGCGAACACTGAAGCTTTCTTT
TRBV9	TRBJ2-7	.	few	CASSPAGAYYEQYF	TGTGCCAGCAGCCCTGCCGGGGCTTACTACGAGCAGTACTTC
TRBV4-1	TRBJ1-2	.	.	CASSQGWGHNYGYTF	TGCGCCAGCAGCCAAGGATGGGGCCACAACTATGGCTACACCTTC
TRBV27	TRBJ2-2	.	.	CASSSWDIPTGELFF	TGTGCCAGCAGTTCGTGGGACATTCCCACCGGGGAGCTGTTTTTT
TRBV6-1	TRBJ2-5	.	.	CASSASDGSGQETQYF	TGTGCCAGCAGTGCTAGTGATGGGTCCGGGCAAGAGACCCAGTACTTC
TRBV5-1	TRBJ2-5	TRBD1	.	CASSPDPGQGVETQYF	TGCGCCAGCAGCCCAGACCCGGGACAGGGTGTGGAGACCCAGTACTTC
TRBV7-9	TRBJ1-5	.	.	CASSSTGGSNQPQHF	TGTGCCAGCAGCTCGACGGGGGGGAGCAATCAGCCCCAGCATTTT
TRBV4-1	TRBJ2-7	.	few	CASSQVEGGEQYF	TGCGCCAGCAGCCAAGTAGAGGGAGGCGAGCAGTACTTC
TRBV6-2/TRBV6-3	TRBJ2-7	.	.	CASSYSPTYEQYF	TGTGCCAGCAGTTACTCTCCAACCTACGAGCAGTACTTC
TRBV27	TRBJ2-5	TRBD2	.	CASNAGGIQETQYF	TGTGCCAGCAACGCGGGAGGTATTCAAGAGACCCAGTACTTC
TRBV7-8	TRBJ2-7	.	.	CASSQRHTSSSYEQYF	TGTGCCAGCAGCCAGAGACACACGTCGAGCTCCTACGAGCAGTACTTC
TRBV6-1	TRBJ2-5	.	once	CASSEWIQETQYF	TGTGCCAGCAGTGAATGGATACAAGAGACCCAGTACTTC
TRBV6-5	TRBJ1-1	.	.	CASSYRSAHYTEAFF	TGTGCCAGCAGTTACCGATCAGCTCATTACACTGAAGCTTTCTTT
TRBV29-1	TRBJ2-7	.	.	CSVEDLGGKQYF	TGCAGCGTTGAAGATCTTGGCGGAAAGCAGTACTTC
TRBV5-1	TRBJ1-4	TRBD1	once	CASSPGQTPLGKLFF	TGCGCCAGCAGCCCGGGACAGACGCCACTCGGAAAACTGTTTTTT
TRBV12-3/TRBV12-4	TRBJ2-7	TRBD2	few	CASSLAGGDYEQYF	TGTGCCAGCAGTCTAGCGGGAGGGGACTACGAGCAGTACTTC
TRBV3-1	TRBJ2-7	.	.	CASSPSFEGPYEQYF	TGTGCCAGCAGCCCATCCTTTGAGGGGCCCTACGAGCAGTACTTC
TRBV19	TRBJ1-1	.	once	CASSPLPKRSIDTEAFF	TGTGCCAGTAGTCCCCTACCAAAGAGGTCAATCGACACTGAAGCTTTCTTT
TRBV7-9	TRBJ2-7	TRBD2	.	CASSPIDHSGGARTYEQYF	TGTGCCAGCAGCCCAATCGACCACAGCGGGGGGGCCAGGACCTACGAGCAGTACTTC
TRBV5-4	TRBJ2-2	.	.	CASSLNRAGELFF	TGTGCCAGCAGCTTGAATCGGGCCGGGGAGCTGTTTTTT
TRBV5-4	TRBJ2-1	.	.	CASSLIEGQSNEQFF	TGTGCCAGCAGCTTGATAGAAGGACAGTCAAATGAGCAGTTCTTC
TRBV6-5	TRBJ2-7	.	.	CASSYSDETYEQYF	TGTGCCAGCAGTTACTCGGACGAAACCTACGAGCAGTACTTC
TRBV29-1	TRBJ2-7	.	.	CSVVAGPYEQYF	TGCAGCGTTGTCGCCGGTCCCTACGAGCAGTACTTC
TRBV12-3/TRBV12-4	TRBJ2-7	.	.	CASRLGGASYEQYF	TGTGCCAGCAGGCTGGGGGGAGCGTCCTACGAGCAGTACTTC
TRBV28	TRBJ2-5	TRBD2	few	CASSLSLADQETQYF	TGTGCCAGCAGTTTATCCCTAGCGGACCAAGAGACCCAGTACTTC
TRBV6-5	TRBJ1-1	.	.	CASGGQNAFF	TGTGCCAGCGGAGGACAGAATGCTTTCTTT
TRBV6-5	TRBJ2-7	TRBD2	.	CASSDPGTSNEQYF	TGTGCCAGCAGTGACCCCGGGACTAGTAACGAGCAGTACTTC
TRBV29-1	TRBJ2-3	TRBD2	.	CSVDLAGSTDTQYF	TGCAGCGTTGACTTAGCGGGGAGCACAGATACGCAGTATTTT